This T cell receptor (beta chain) derives from a study of CD4 T cells in relation to SARS-CoV-2 and coronaviruses. The unexposed donors gave CD4+ T cells in about 2011-2019, prior to COVID-19. Isolation of CD4+ T cells took place after approximately 10 days in culture. Method: immunoSEQ multiplex PCR; TCRdb's copy keeps in-frame clones and lacks some. This sample has about 22,000 clones, with about 70% found just once. This clone was counted only a few times. Antigen specificity is unknown. Sequencing was performed on CD4+ T cells from PBMCs, cultured in vitro. The receptor comes from a human donor in good health.

CDR3 sequence (DNA): TGTGCCAGTAGCCGGGAGTACACAGATACGCAGTATTTT. It specifies CASSREYTDTQYF. This chain joins TRBV19 and TRBJ2-3; D is possibly TRBD2 (6 bases). The CDR3 has 13 residues. V was trimmed by 6 bases and J by 2 bases, leaving 9 bases between them. Looked up from germline, CDR1 is LNHDA and CDR2 is SQIVND (reference sequence).